One sample yielded the 3 T cell receptor beta chains listed below, sequenced in a study of OX40 agonist ivuxolimab in advanced cancers. Clones were sequenced by immunoSEQ multiplex PCR, and TCRdb holds only the in-frame ones, with some missing. The data show 50,000 to 55,000 clones, 80% seen once. This material consisted of CD4+ or CD8+ T cells sorted from blood, taken in a trial of the OX40 agonist ivuxolimab. These receptors originate from an adult with an advanced solid tumor such as melanoma, head and neck, liver or kidney cancer.

The chain combines TRBV19 with TRBJ1-4; D unclear. There are 17 residues in the CDR3. V was clipped by 0 bases and J by 2 bases, with 13 bases between them. Germline CDR1 is LNHDA and CDR2 is SQIVND (reference sequence). The CDR3 loop reads CASSIEATGTTNEKLFF. Written as DNA, the CDR3 is TGTGCCAGTAGTATAGAGGCCACGGGTACGACTAATGAAAAACTGTTTTTT.

The chain combines TRBV29-1 with TRBJ2-3, with D possibly called TRBD1 or TRBD2 (6 bases each). With 7 bases removed from V and 1 base from J, the gap between germline ends came to 15 bases. Germline CDR1 is SQVTM and CDR2 is ANQGSEA. This CDR3 is built from 14 residues. CDR3 loop: CSAEGGKGTDTQYF. The CDR3 DNA reads TGCAGCGCAGAGGGGGGAAAGGGCACAGATACGCAGTATTTT.

The rearrangement links TRBV7-3 to TRBJ2-1; perhaps TRBD2 as D (6 bases). CDR1 is SGHTA and CDR2 is FQGTGA in the germline V gene. There are 15 residues in the CDR3. Trimming cost V 2 bases and J 0 bases, with 8 bases left between them. CDR3 coding DNA: TGTGCCAGCAGCTTAGCGGGGAACTCCTACAATGAGCAGTTCTTC. Its protein product is CASSLAGNSYNEQFF. The full variable domain, rest sourced from reference TRBV7-3 and TRBJ2-1, is GAGVSQTPSNKVTEKGKYVELRCDPISGHTALYWYRQSLGQGPEFLIYFQGTGAADDSGLPNDRFFAVRPEGSVSTLKIQRTERGDSAVYLCASSLAGNSYNEQFFGPGTRLTVL.